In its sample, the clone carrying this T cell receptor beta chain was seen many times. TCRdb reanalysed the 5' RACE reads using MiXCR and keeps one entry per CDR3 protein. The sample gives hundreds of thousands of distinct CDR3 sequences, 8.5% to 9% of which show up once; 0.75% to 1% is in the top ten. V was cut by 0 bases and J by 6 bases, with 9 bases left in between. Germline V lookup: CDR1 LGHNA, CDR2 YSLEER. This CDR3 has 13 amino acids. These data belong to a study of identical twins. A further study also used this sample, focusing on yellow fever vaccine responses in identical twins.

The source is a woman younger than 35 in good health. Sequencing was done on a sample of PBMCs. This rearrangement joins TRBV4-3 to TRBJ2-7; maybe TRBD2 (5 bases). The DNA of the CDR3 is TGCGCCAGCAGCCAAGATCATGGGAGCGAGCAGTACTTC. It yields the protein CASSQDHGSEQYF.